This T cell receptor (beta chain) was profiled in a study of OX40 agonist ivuxolimab in advanced cancers. Study overall: Among those treated, three patients had partial responses, one with hepatocellular carcinoma and two with cutaneous melanoma.

Germline V gene data show CDR1 as ENHRY and CDR2 as SYGVKD. Trimming took off 3 bases at V and 4 bases at J, with 10 bases between the two ends. This CDR3 region has 14 residues. Assay used: immunoSEQ multiplex PCR; TCRdb lists only in-frame clones, some missing. The data hold 50,000 or so clones, with around 74% observed a single time. The origin of this receptor is an adult with an advanced solid tumor such as melanoma, head and neck, liver or kidney cancer. The sample was CD4+ or CD8+ T cells sorted from blood, taken in a trial of the OX40 agonist ivuxolimab. This sequence joins TRBV10-3 and TRBJ2-1; possibly TRBD2 for D (6 bases). The CDR3 region is CAISDGGSYNEQFF. DNA of the CDR3: TGTGCCATCAGTGACGGGGGTTCGTACAATGAGCAGTTCTTC.